Listed below are T cell receptor beta chains from one sample, sequenced in a study of blood T cell repertoires in COVID-19. Produced via immunoSEQ multiplex PCR; TCRdb's table is partial and in-frame only. This table has approximately 240,000 clones, more than 65% appearing once. Sample: peripheral blood. Receptors originate from a middle-aged woman who had recovered from COVID-19. CDR3s include the opening cysteine and the closing phenylalanine or tryptophan. A D gene is named only where the DNA matches it firmly. Clone size appears in some rows only: once, few, many, or a class for an expanded clone.

>TRBJ2-1|17|NA|NA|TRBV7-2
TGTGCCAGCAGCCCTCCCCGGGGGCTAGCGGCTTACAATGAGCAGTTCTTC
CASSPPRGLAAYNEQFF
>TRBJ1-1|16|NA|NA|TRBV27
TGTGCCAGCAGTTTAGGCGAGGGCAGAACGAACACTGAAGCTTTCTTT
CASSLGEGRTNTEAFF
>TRBJ2-2|13|NA|NA|TRBV11-3
TGTGCCAGCAGCCAACTGTCCTCCGGGGAGCTGTTTTTT
CASSQLSSGELFF
>TRBJ1-1|13|TRBD1|once|TRBV2
TGTGCCAGCCGTGACAGGGCGAACACTGAAGCTTTCTTT
CASRDRANTEAFF
>TRBJ2-1|15|TRBD2|NA|TRBV5-1
TGCGCCAGCAGTGGTACCGCGGGGGGAGGCAATGAGCAGTTCTTC
CASSGTAGGGNEQFF
>TRBJ2-7|13|NA|NA|TRBV6-2/TRBV6-3
TGTGCCAGCAGTGTCGGGAGCTCCTACGAGCAGTACTTC
CASSVGSSYEQYF
>TRBJ2-1|15|NA|NA|TRBV7-3
TGTGCCAGCAGCTTAGGGCAGAATTACGACAATGAGCAGTTCTTC
CASSLGQNYDNEQFF
>TRBJ1-2|14|NA|NA|TRBV7-9
TGTGCCAGCAGCACCACGGGTATTGACTATGGCTACACCTTC
CASSTTGIDYGYTF
>TRBJ1-2|14|NA|NA|TRBV28
TGTGCCAGCAGACCCCAGGGGCTGCACTATGGCTACACCTTC
CASRPQGLHYGYTF
>TRBJ2-5|15|TRBD1|NA|TRBV7-6
TGTGCCAGCAGCTTAGGGGACAGGGGGCTAGAGACCCAGTACTTC
CASSLGDRGLETQYF
>TRBJ1-5|13|NA|NA|TRBV18
TGTGCCAGCTCACCCGGACAGCATCAGCCCCAGCATTTT
CASSPGQHQPQHF
>TRBJ2-5|15|NA|NA|TRBV5-1
TGCGCCAGCAGCCCCCGACTAAGCGAAGGGGAGACCCAGTACTTC
CASSPRLSEGETQYF
>TRBJ1-1|15|NA|many|TRBV11-2
TGTGCCAGCAGCTCGGTTAGGGGCGCGAACACTGAAGCTTTCTTT
CASSSVRGANTEAFF
>TRBJ2-3|16|TRBD2|NA|TRBV30
TGTGCCTGGAGTAAGGGACTAGCGGGGGGGCGGGATACGCAGTATTTT
CAWSKGLAGGRDTQYF
>TRBJ2-7|13|TRBD2|once|TRBV10-2
TGCGCCTCCGGGGGGGGGCCCCTCAACGAGCAGTACTTC
CASGGGPLNEQYF
>TRBJ2-3|16|TRBD2|NA|TRBV28
TGTGCCAGCAGTACGGCGGGACTAGCGGACACAGATACGCAGTATTTT
CASSTAGLADTDTQYF
>TRBJ1-1|14|NA|once|TRBV18
TGTGCCAGCTCACCGAGCCGAGAGGAAGCTGAAGCTTTCTTT
CASSPSREEAEAFF
>TRBJ2-7|15|TRBD2|NA|TRBV4-3
TGCGCCAGCAGCCCTAGCGGGGGGCTCTCCTACGAGCAGTACTTC
CASSPSGGLSYEQYF
>TRBJ2-7|13|NA|once|TRBV10-3
TGTGCCATCAGCCAGGAGGATACCTACGAGCAGTACTTC
CAISQEDTYEQYF
>TRBJ1-1|14|NA|NA|TRBV9
TGTGCCAGCAGCGTAGGAAGTGGAGGGACTGAAGCTTTCTTT
CASSVGSGGTEAFF
>TRBJ2-1|16|TRBD2|NA|TRBV5-4
TGTGCCAGCAGCTTAGCGGGGGGTTACACCTACAATGAGCAGTTCTTC
CASSLAGGYTYNEQFF
>TRBJ2-5|18|TRBD2|NA|TRBV29-1
TGCAGCGTTGATCGACTAGCGGGGGGGCCTCGCGGGTGGGAGACCCAGTACTTC
CSVDRLAGGPRGWETQYF
>TRBJ2-5|16|NA|NA|TRBV10-2
TGCGCCAGCAGTACGACTAGGTTCGGCCCGCAAGAGACCCAGTACTTC
CASSTTRFGPQETQYF
>TRBJ1-3|15|NA|NA|TRBV3-1/TRBV3-2
TGTGCCAGCAGCCAAGCTGGGCCCCCTGGAAACACCATATATTTT
CASSQAGPPGNTIYF
>TRBJ2-7|17|NA|once|TRBV4-3
TGCGCCAGCAGCCAAGATAAGCCAGGGGGGCGGGGTTACGAGCAGTACTTC
CASSQDKPGGRGYEQYF
>TRBJ2-1|15|NA|NA|TRBV6-5
TGTGCCAGCAGTCCTCGACTAGACCCGGGCAATGAGCAGTTCTTC
CASSPRLDPGNEQFF
>TRBJ2-1|14|TRBD2|NA|TRBV29-1
TGCAGCTCCGCCGCCGGTAGCGGGGGGTCTGAGCAGTTCTTC
CSSAAGSGGSEQFF
>TRBJ1-1|13|NA|NA|TRBV7-9
TGTGCCAGCAGCCCACTTATGAACACTGAAGCTTTCTTT
CASSPLMNTEAFF
>TRBJ2-7|13|TRBD2|NA|TRBV13
TGTGCCAGCAGCCGCGGGGGGGCGGGAGAGCAGTACTTC
CASSRGGAGEQYF
>TRBJ1-5|14|NA|once|TRBV6-2/TRBV6-3
TGTGCCAGCAGCCCCAGTTCCAGCAATCAGCCCCAGCATTTT
CASSPSSSNQPQHF
>TRBJ1-1|14|NA|NA|TRBV18
TGTGCCAGCTCACCTTATTCAGTGAACACTGAAGCTTTCTTT
CASSPYSVNTEAFF
>TRBJ1-1|13|NA|NA|TRBV10-1
TGCGCCAGCAGTGACTCGGTGAACACTGAAGCTTTCTTT
CASSDSVNTEAFF
>TRBJ1-2|11|NA|NA|TRBV28
TGTGCCAGCAGTACGGTTAGTGGCTACACCTTC
CASSTVSGYTF
>TRBJ1-4|14|TRBD1|NA|TRBV29-1
TGCAGCGTGGGCCTGACAGGGATTAATGAAAAACTGTTTTTT
CSVGLTGINEKLFF
>TRBJ1-3|13|NA|once|TRBV6-5
TGTGCCAGCGGCAGCACAGCTGGAAACACCATATATTTT
CASGSTAGNTIYF
>TRBJ2-1|15|NA|NA|TRBV30
TGTGCCTGGAGTGTAACTACCCGCTCCTACAATGAGCAGTTCTTC
CAWSVTTRSYNEQFF
>TRBJ2-1|13|NA|NA|TRBV29-1
TGCAGCGTCGCGAAAGACAGAAACAATGAGCAGTTCTTC
CSVAKDRNNEQFF
>TRBJ2-7|12|NA|NA|TRBV7-2
TGTGCCAGCAGCTTACTATTGTACGAGCAGTACTTC
CASSLLLYEQYF
>TRBJ1-1|13|NA|NA|TRBV5-1
TGCGCCAGCAGCAGGAACAGGGACACTGAAGCTTTCTTT
CASSRNRDTEAFF
>TRBJ1-1|12|NA|NA|TRBV30
TGTGCCTGGAGTGTAGGGAGGACTGAAGCTTTCTTT
CAWSVGRTEAFF
>TRBJ2-3|14|TRBD1|NA|TRBV10-1
TGCGCCAGCAGTCCGGGACAGACCACAGATACGCAGTATTTT
CASSPGQTTDTQYF
>TRBJ2-5|15|TRBD2|NA|TRBV7-2
TGTGCCAGCAGCTTAGTTCTAGCGGGGTGGGAGACCCAGTACTTC
CASSLVLAGWETQYF
>TRBJ2-3|13|TRBD1|NA|TRBV11-3
TGTGCCAGCAGCTGGACAGGGGGCGATACGCAGTATTTT
CASSWTGGDTQYF
>TRBJ2-3|17|TRBD2|NA|TRBV7-9
TGTGCCAGCACCTTAGTCGGAACAAGCGGGGGGGCTACGACGCAGTATTTT
CASTLVGTSGGATTQYF
>TRBJ1-2|12|NA|NA|TRBV27
TGTGCCAGCAGTTGGGGGGACTATGGCTACACCTTC
CASSWGDYGYTF
>TRBJ1-2|15|NA|NA|TRBV14
TGTGCCAGCAGCCAAGATTTCTGGACACACTATGGCTACACCTTC
CASSQDFWTHYGYTF
>TRBJ1-4|15|TRBD1|NA|TRBV2
TGTGCCAGCAGTGGATCCGGACAGGGCTTTGAAAAACTGTTTTTT
CASSGSGQGFEKLFF
>TRBJ1-1|15|TRBD1|NA|TRBV6-2/TRBV6-3
TGTGCCAGCAGCTCCGGGACAGGGGACCCCTATGAAGCTTTCTTT
CASSSGTGDPYEAFF
>TRBJ1-2|13|TRBD1|NA|TRBV6-2/TRBV6-3
TGTGCCAGCAGCAAGACAGGGAACTATGGCTACACCTTC
CASSKTGNYGYTF
>TRBJ1-5|15|TRBD1|NA|TRBV6-5
TGTGCCAGCAGTTACTCGACAGGGGGGAATCAGCCCCAGCATTTT
CASSYSTGGNQPQHF
>TRBJ2-1|16|TRBD1|NA|TRBV9
TGTGCCAGCAGCGGGGTAAGGGGGCTCGCCTACAATGAGCAGTTCTTC
CASSGVRGLAYNEQFF
>TRBJ2-1|16|NA|NA|TRBV7-9
TGTGCCAGCAGCTCACGAACAGGGATTACCTACAATGAGCAGTTCTTC
CASSSRTGITYNEQFF
>TRBJ1-6|14|NA|NA|TRBV18
TGTGCCAGCTCACCACCAGGGGAATATTCACCCCTCCACTTT
CASSPPGEYSPLHF
>TRBJ1-4|17|NA|few|TRBV3-1/TRBV3-2
TGTGCCAGCAGCCAAGGGGGAGGTAGAGCGGGACGTGAAAAACTGTTTTTT
CASSQGGGRAGREKLFF
>TRBJ1-1|14|TRBD1|NA|TRBV6-5
TGTGCCAGCAGTAACAGGGGGGTTGGCACTGAAGCTTTCTTT
CASSNRGVGTEAFF